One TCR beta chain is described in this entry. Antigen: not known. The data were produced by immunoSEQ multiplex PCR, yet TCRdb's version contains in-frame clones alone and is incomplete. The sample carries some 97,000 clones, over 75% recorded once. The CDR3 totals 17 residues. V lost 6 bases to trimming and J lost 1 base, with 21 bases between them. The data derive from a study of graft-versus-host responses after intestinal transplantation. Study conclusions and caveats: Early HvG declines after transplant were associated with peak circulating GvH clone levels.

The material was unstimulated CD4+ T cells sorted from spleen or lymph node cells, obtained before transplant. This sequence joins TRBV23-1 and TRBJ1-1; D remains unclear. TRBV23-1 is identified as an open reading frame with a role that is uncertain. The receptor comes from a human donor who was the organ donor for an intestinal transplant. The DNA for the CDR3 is TGCGCCAGCAGCCAGGATGGACGGCGCCGGCCGAACACTGAAGCTTTCTTT. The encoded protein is CASSQDGRRRPNTEAFF.